This record concerns one TCR beta chain sequence. Its antigen is currently unknown. TCRdb's copy holds only in-frame clones and misses some; the assay was immunoSEQ multiplex PCR. This table has roughly 34,000 clones, about four fifths appearing once. Time point meaning: week 47, end of study. In the vaccine, a single dose held 300 ug of the mutant IDH1 20-mer peptide, along with topical imiquimod. This sample is part of a study of a mutant IDH1 vaccine in newly diagnosed glioma. Germline values: CDR1 SNHLY, CDR2 FYNNEI. V lost 1 base and J 7 bases, leaving 11 bases between the germline ends. The CDR3 has 14 amino acids.

Sequenced material: PBMCs, taken from a glioma patient whose treatment included an IDH1 peptide vaccine. The clonotype was recovered from a man aged 30-40 years with glioma. The gene calls are TRBV2 and TRBJ2-4; a weak D match, TRBD2 (5 bases). CDR3 loop: CASSEGSSWNIQYF. The CDR3 nucleotides read TGTGCCAGCAGTGAAGGGTCTAGCTGGAACATTCAGTACTTC.